What follows is one TCR beta chain and its context. This sample is drawn from a study of T cells in tuberculosis. Repertoires were generated with immunoSEQ multiplex PCR, while TCRdb's copy carries only in-frame clones and drops some. The sample lists tens of thousands of clones, just over 90% occurring once. J gave up 6 bases and V 8 bases, and 7 bases lay outside the gene matches. The CDR3 is made up of 15 amino acids. Germline-derived CDR1 and CDR2 are GTSNPN and SVGIG (reference sequence). Indicated time point: new active TB diagnosis, blood taken before or within 7 days of starting treatment. This sequence originates from an adult with tuberculosis. This sample comprised PBMCs, obtained at tuberculosis diagnosis. The chain has TRBV30 and TRBJ2-4, with 16 nucleotides matching TRBD2. Written as DNA, the CDR3 is TGTGCCGGGGGACTAGCGGGAGGGCCGGGAAACATTCAGTACTTC. Protein sequence: CAGGLAGGPGNIQYF.